This T cell receptor beta chain derives from a study of vaccination and CD4 T cells after COVID-19. In the study overall: Four females and six males made up the convalescents, two of whom were Hispanic. Post-vaccination samples were procured at a median of approximately 70 days following dose two (range 14 to 241).

Worth noting for this clonotype: Its antigen remains unknown.

The sample's treatment: roughly 10-day PBMC culture with coronavirus spike peptide pools or control peptides (ViraFEST assay). Expansion of antigen-specific T cells with peptide pools by ViraFEST preceded sequencing of TCRs. Fresh IL-2 medium was used to replace half of the medium on days 3 and 7. An Oncomine TCR Beta short-read assay was used to sequence the DNA from cultured CD4+ T cells. MiXCR, applied by TCRdb to the PCR reads, yields one record per CDR3 protein. In the table there are 15,000 to 20,000 distinct CDR3 sequences, less than 50% of which are singletons. This CDR3 comprises 14 residues. The germline V gene has CDR1 SEHNR and CDR2 FQNEAQ (reference sequence). V dropped 3 bases and J dropped 7; count of bases not matched to a gene: 3.

The chain is built from TRBV7-9 and TRBJ2-1; 10 bases agree with TRBD2. The sequence came from a human donor who had recovered from COVID-19. The sample here was CD4+ T cells from blood, cultured in vitro, taken after SARS-CoV-2 vaccination. DNA for the CDR3: TGTGCCAGCAGCTTGGTACTAGCGGGAAATGAGCAGTTCTTC. Translated: CASSLVLAGNEQFF.